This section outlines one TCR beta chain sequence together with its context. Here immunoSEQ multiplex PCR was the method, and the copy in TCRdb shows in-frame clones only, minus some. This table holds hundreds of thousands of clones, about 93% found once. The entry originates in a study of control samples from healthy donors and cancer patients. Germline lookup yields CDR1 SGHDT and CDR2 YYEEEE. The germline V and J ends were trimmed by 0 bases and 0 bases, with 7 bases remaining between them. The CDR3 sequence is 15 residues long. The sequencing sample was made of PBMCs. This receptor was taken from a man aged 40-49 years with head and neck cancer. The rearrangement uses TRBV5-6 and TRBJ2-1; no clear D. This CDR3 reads CASSLGASSYNEQFF. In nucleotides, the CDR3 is TGTGCCAGCAGCTTGGGAGCCAGCTCCTACAATGAGCAGTTCTTC.